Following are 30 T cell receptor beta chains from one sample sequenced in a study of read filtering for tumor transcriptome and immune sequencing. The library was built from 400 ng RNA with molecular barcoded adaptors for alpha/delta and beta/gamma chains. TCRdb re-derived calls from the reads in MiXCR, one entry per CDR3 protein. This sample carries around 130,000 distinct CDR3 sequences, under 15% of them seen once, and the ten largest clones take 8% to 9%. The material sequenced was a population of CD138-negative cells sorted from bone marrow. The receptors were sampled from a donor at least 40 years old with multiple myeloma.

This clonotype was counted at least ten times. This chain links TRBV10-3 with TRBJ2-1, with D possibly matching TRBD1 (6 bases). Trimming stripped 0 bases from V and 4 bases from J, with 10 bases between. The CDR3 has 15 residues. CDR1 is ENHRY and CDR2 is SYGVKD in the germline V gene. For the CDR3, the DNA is TGTGCCATCAGTGAGTCGCGAGACAGGTACAATGAGCAGTTCTTC. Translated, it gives CAISESRDRYNEQFF.

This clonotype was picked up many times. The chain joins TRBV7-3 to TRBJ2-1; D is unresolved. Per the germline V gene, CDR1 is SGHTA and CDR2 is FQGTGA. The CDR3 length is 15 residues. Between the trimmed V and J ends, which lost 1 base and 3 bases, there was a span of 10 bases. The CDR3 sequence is CASSLIADRYNEQFF. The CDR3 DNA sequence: TGTGCCAGCAGCTTAATCGCCGACCGCTACAATGAGCAGTTCTTC.

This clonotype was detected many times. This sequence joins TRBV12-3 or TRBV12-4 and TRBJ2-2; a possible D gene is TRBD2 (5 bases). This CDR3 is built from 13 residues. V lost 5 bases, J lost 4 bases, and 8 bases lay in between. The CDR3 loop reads CASSKGGTGELFF. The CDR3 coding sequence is TGTGCCAGCAGTAAAGGAGGCACCGGGGAGCTGTTTTTT.

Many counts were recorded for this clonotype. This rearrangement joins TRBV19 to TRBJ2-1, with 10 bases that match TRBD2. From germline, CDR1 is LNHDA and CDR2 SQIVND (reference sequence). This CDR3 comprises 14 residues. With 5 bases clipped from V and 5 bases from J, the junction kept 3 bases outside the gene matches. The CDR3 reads CASSLAGANNEQFF. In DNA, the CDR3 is TGTGCCAGTAGTCTAGCGGGAGCCAACAATGAGCAGTTCTTC.

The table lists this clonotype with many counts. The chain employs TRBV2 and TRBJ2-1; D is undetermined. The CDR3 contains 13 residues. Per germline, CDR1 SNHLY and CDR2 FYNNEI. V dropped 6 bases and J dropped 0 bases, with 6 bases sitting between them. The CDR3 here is CASRPLSYNEQFF. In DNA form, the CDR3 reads TGTGCCAGCAGGCCCCTCTCCTACAATGAGCAGTTCTTC.

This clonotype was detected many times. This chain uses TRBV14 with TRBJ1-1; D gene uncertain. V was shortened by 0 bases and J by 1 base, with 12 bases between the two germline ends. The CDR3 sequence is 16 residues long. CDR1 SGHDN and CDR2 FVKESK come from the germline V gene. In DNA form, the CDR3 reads TGTGCCAGCAGCCAAGAGGGGATTCGGAGGAACACTGAAGCTTTCTTT. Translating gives CASSQEGIRRNTEAFF.

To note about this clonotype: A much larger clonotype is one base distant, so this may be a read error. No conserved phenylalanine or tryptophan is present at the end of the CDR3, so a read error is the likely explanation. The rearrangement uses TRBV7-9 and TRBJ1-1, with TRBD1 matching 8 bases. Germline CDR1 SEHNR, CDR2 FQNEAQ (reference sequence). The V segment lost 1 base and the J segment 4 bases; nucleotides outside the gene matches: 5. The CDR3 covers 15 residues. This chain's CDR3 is CASSLDGTGGTEAFL. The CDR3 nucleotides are TGTGCCAGCAGCTTAGACGGTACAGGGGGCACTGAAGCTTTCCTT.

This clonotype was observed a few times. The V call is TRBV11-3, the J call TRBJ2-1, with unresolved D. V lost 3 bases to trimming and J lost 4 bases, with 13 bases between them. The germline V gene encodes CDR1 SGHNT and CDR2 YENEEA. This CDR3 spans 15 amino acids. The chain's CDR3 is CASSLTGYTYNEQFF. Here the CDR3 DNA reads TGTGCCAGCAGCTTGACGGGCTACACGTACAATGAGCAGTTCTTC.

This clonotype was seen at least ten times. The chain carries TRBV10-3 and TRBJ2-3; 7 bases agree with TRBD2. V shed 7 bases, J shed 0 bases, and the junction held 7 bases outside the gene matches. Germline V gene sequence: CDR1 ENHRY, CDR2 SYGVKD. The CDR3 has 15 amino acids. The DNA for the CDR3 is TGTGCCATCAAGGGTACTAGCGCTAGCACAGATACGCAGTATTTT. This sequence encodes CAIKGTSASTDTQYF.

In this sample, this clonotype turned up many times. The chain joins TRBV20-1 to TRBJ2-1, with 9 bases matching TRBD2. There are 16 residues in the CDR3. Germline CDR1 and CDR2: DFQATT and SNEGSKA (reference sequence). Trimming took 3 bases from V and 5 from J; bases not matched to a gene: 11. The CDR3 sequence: CSARTSGARRHNEQFF. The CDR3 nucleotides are TGCAGTGCTAGGACTAGCGGCGCACGAAGACACAATGAGCAGTTCTTC.

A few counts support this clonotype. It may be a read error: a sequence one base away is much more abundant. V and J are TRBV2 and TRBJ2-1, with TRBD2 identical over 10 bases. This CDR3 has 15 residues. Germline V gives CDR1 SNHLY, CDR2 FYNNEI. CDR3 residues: CASSPSGGDYNERFF. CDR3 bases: TGTGCCAGCAGCCCTAGCGGGGGCGACTACAATGAGCGGTTCTTC.

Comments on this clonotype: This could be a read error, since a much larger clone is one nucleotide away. The CDR3 region is CASSLQSETNTGELFF. The CDR3 DNA follows: TGTGCCAGCAGCTTACAATCCGAAACGAACACCGGGGAGCTGTTTTTT. This chain links TRBV7-3 with TRBJ2-2; D uncertain. V was pared by 2 bases and J by 0 bases, with 10 bases between. The CDR3 spans 16 residues. Germline V lookup: CDR1 SGHTA, CDR2 FQGTGA.

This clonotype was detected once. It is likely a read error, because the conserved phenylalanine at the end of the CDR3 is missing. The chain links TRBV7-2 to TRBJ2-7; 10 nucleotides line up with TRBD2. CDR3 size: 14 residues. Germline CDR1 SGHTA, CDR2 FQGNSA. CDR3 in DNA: TGTGCCAGCAGCGACGGACTAGCGGCCTATGAGCAGTACTTA. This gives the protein CASSDGLAAYEQYL.

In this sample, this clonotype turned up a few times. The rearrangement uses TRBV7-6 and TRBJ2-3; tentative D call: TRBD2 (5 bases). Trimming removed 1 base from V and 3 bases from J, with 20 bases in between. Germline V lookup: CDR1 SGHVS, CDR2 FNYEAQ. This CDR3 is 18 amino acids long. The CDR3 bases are TGTGCCAGCAGCTTAGGGCAGGCGCTACGGGGTGATACAGATACGCAGTATTTT. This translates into CASSLGQALRGDTDTQYF. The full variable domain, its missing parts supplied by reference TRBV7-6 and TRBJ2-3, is GAGVSQSPRYKVTKRGQDVALRCDPISGHVSLYWYRQALGQGPEFLTYFNYEAQQDKSGLPNDRFSAERPEGSISTLTIQRTEQRDSAMYRCASSLGQALRGDTDTQYFGPGTRLTVL.

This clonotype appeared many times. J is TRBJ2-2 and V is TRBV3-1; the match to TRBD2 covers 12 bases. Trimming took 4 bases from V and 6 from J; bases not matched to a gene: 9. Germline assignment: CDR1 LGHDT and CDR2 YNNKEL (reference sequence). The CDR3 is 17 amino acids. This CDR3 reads CASSPSRLAGVPGELFF. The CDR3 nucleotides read TGTGCCAGCAGCCCGTCCCGACTAGCGGGAGTCCCCGGGGAGCTGTTTTTT.

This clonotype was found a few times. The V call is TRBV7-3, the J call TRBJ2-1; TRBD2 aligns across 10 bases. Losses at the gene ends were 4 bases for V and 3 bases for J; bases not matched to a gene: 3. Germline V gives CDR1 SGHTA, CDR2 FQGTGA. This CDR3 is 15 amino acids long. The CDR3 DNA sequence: TGTGCCAGCAGCTCTAGCGGGAGCCTCTACAATGAGCAGTTCTTC. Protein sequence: CASSSSGSLYNEQFF.

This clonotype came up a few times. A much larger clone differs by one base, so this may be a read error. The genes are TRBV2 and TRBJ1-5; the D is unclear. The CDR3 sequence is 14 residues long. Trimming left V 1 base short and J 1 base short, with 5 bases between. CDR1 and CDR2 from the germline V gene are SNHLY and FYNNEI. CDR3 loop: CASSEGRSNQPQHF. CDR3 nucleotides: TGTGCCAGCAGTGAAGGGAGAAGCAATCAGCCCCAGCATTTT.

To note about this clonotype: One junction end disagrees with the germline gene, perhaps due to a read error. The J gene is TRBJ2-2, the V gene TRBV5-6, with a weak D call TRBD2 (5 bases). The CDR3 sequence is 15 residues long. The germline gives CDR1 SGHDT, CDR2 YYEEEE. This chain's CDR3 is CASNLLAGNTGELFF. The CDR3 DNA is TGTGCCAGCAACTTGCTCGCGGGCAATACCGGGGAGCTGTTTTTT.

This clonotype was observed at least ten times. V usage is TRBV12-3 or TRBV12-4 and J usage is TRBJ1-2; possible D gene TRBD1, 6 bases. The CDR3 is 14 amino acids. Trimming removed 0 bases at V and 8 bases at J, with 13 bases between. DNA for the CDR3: TGTGCCAGCAGTTTAGCAGGGGGTTCAGAAGGCTACACCTTC. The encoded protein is CASSLAGGSEGYTF.

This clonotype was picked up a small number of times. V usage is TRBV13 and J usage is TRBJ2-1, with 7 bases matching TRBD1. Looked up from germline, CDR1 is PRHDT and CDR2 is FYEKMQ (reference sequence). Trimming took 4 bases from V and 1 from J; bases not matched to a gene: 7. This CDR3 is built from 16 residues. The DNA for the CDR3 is TGTGCCAGCAGCTCTACAGGGGTCTCTTCCTACAATGAGCAGTTCTTC. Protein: CASSSTGVSSYNEQFF.

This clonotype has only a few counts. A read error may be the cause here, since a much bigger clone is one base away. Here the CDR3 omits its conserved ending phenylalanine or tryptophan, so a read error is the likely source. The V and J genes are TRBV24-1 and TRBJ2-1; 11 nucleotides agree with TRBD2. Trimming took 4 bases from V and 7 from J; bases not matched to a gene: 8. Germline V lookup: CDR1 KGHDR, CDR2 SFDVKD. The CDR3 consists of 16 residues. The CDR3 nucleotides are TGTGCCACCAGTGACGTGCTGGGGACTAGCGGAAATGAGCAGTTCCTC. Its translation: CATSDVLGTSGNEQFL.

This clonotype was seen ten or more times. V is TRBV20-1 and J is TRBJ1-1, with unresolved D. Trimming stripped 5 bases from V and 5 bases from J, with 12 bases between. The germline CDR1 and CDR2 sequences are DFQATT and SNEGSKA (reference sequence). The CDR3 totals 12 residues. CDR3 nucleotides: TGCAGTGCTCCGACCTCCGGGACTGAAGCTTTCTTT. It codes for CSAPTSGTEAFF.

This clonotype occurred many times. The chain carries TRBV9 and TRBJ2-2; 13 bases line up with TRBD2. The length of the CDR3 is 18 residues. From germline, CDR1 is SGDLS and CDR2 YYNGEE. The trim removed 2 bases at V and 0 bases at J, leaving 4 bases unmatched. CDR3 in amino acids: CASSVGLAGVPNTGELFF. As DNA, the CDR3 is TGTGCCAGCAGCGTCGGACTAGCGGGAGTACCGAACACCGGGGAGCTGTTTTTT.

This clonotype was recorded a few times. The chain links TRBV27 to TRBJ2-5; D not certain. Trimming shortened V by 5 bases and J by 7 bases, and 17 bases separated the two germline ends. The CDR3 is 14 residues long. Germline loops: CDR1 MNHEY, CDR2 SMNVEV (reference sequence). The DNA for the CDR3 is TGTGCCAGCAGTACGAGGTCGACCCAGCGGACCCAGTACTTC. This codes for CASSTRSTQRTQYF.

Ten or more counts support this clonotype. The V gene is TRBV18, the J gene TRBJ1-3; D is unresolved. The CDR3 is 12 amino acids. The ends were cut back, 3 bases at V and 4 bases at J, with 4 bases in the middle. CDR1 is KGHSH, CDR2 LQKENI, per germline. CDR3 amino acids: CASSPPGNTIYF. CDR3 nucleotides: TGTGCCAGCTCACCCCCAGGAAACACCATATATTTT.

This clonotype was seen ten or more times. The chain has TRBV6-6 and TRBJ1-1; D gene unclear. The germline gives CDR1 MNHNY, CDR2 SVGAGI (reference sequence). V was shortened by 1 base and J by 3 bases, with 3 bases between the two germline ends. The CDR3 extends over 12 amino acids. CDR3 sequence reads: CASSYYHTEAFF. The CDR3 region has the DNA TGTGCCAGCAGTTACTACCACACTGAAGCTTTCTTT.

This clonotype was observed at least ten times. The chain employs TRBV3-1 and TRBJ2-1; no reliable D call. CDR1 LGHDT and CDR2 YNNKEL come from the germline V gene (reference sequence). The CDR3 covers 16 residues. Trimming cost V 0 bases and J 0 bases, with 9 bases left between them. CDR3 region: CASSQDAFASYNEQFF. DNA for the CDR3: TGTGCCAGCAGCCAAGATGCTTTTGCCTCCTACAATGAGCAGTTCTTC.

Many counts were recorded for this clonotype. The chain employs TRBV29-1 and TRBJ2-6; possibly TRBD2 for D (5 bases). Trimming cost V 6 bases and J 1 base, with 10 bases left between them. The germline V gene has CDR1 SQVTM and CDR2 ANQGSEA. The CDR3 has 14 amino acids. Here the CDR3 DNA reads TGCAGCGTCTTCGGGGAATCTGGGGCCAACGTCCTGACTTTC. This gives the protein CSVFGESGANVLTF.

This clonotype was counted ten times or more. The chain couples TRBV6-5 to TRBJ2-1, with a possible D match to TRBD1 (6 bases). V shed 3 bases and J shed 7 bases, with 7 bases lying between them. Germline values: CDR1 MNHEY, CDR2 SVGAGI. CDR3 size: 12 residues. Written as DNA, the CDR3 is TGTGCCAGCAGTTATGGACAGAATGAGCAGTTCTTC. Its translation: CASSYGQNEQFF.

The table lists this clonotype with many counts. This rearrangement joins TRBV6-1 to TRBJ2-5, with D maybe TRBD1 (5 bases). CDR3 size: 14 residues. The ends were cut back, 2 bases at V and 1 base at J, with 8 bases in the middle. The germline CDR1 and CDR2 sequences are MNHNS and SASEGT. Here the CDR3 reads CASSEWGIQETQYF. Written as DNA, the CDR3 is TGTGCCAGCAGTGAATGGGGCATCCAAGAGACCCAGTACTTC.